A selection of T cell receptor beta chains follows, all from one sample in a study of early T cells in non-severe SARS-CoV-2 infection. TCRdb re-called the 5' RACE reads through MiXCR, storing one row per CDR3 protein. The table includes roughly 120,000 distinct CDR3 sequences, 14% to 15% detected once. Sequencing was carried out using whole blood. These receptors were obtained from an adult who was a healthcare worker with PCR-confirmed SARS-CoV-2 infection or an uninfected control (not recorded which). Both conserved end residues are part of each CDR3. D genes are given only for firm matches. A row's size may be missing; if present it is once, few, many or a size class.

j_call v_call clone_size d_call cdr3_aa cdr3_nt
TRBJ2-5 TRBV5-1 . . CATTASGLQETQYF TGCGCCACCACAGCTTCCGGCTTGCAAGAGACCCAGTACTTC
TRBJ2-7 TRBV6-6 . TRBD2 CASASGIYEQYF TGTGCCAGCGCTAGCGGAATATACGAGCAGTACTTC
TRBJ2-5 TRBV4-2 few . CASSPEARTQETQYF TGTGCCAGCAGCCCCGAGGCGAGAACCCAAGAGACCCAGTACTTC
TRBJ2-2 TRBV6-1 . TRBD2 CATSGGNANTGELFF TGTGCCACGAGCGGGGGGAACGCGAACACCGGGGAGCTGTTTTTT
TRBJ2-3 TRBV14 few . CASSRYGADTQYF TGTGCCAGCAGCCGATACGGGGCGGATACGCAGTATTTT
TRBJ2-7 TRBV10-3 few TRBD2 CAISDSGLGGYEQYF TGTGCCATCAGTGATTCGGGACTAGGGGGTTACGAGCAGTACTTC
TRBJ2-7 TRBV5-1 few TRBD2 CASSPAGGGLDEQYF TGCGCCAGCAGCCCCGCGGGGGGCGGGTTGGACGAGCAGTACTTC
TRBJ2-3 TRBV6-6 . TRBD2 CASSTGLARRDTQYF TGTGCCAGCAGTACGGGACTAGCCCGGCGAGATACGCAGTATTTT
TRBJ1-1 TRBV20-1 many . CSAPRSANTEAFF TGCAGTGCACCGAGGTCGGCGAACACTGAAGCTTTCTTT
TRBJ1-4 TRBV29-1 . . CSVSPATNEKLFF TGCAGCGTTTCCCCTGCAACTAATGAAAAACTGTTTTTT
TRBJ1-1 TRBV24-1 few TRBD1 CATSDHRGTEAFF TGTGCCACCAGTGACCACAGGGGAACTGAAGCTTTCTTT
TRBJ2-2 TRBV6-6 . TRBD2 CASGQAGLANTGELFF TGTGCCAGCGGACAAGCGGGACTAGCGAACACCGGGGAGCTGTTTTTT
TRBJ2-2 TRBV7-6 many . CASRTGPNTGELFF TGTGCCAGCAGGACAGGACCGAACACCGGGGAGCTGTTTTTT
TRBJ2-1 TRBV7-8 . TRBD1 CASSLAPGRTGWNEQFF TGTGCCAGCAGCTTAGCCCCAGGTCGGACAGGGTGGAATGAGCAGTTCTTC
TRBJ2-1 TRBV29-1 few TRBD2 CSARYGGGRNEQFF TGCAGCGCCCGTTATGGGGGAGGGAGAAATGAGCAGTTCTTC
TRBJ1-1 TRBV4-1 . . CASSLRWLKMNTEAFF TGCGCCAGCAGCCTCCGCTGGTTAAAGATGAACACTGAAGCTTTCTTT